This T cell receptor beta chain was documented in a study of neurological immune-mediated disorders. Study-level points and caveats: Whereas HTLV-1-associated myelopathy showed the most TCR clonal expansion, multiple sclerosis showed the least, with levels below those of healthy controls.

The V segment lost 1 base and the J segment 4 bases; nucleotides outside the gene matches: 7. CDR1 is SGHRS, CDR2 YFSETQ, per germline. The CDR3 totals 16 residues. In regard to this clonotype: Antigen unknown.

TCRdb called the 5' RACE reads again in MiXCR, with one record for every CDR3 protein. This sample yields about 45,000 distinct CDR3 sequences, of which roughly 12% are seen a single time; roughly an eighth belongs to the top ten. Time point specified: longitudinal time-point 3. The specimen sequenced was PBMCs. The chain links TRBV5-1 to TRBJ2-2, with 7 bases fitting TRBD2. This receptor was obtained from a man aged 25-40 years in good health. This CDR3 is CASSLLAGEGTGELFF. CDR3 nucleotides: TGCGCCAGCAGCTTGCTCGCGGGAGAAGGCACCGGGGAGCTGTTTTTT.